Detailed here is one TCR beta chain. There is no known antigen for this receptor. It has no much larger one-base neighbor in the sample; base qualities were not kept. TCRbeta CDR3 regions were amplified from genomic DNA by means of the immunoSEQ Assay, a bias-controlled multiplex PCR. The source study handled its data this way. The number of nucleated cells in each sample was estimated by amplification of reference gene primers within the assay. Sequence reads were collapsed and filtered to measure the absolute abundance of every unique TCRbeta CDR3 rearrangement. For each sample, productive Simpson clonality was calculated as the square root of Simpson's diversity index across productive rearrangements. Here the immuneACCESS table is served through TCRdb, limited to in-frame sequences with V and J called. Missing clones are a known gap in these copies; in checked studies unresolved V genes cover under half, and the rest lacks a known reason. V, J and clone size were drawn from that table, and D and trimming were deduced from the DNA. This sample has about 120,000 clones in its table, and over 65% of those were observed once. Together, the top ten hold around 8% of the sample.

The sample belongs to a study of blood T cell repertoires in COVID-19 (dated by TCRdb to the early 2020s). Regarding the complete study: The collaborator samples originated in the United States, Italy and Spain and spanned the acute and convalescent phases of COVID-19. The prospective study material was composed of cDNA or gDNA derived from T cells, B-cell-depleted T cells, or PBMCs. The sample metadata nearly always contained a de-identified subject ID, COVID-19 status, age in years and sex. The samples were drawn from two sources: the first 160 participants of the ongoing ImmuneRACE study, and 1,254 subjects contributed by 6 global collaborators. Subjects who had been exposed to COVID-19, were actively infected with it, or had recovered from it provided the deeply sampled blood TCRbeta repertoires that made up the dataset. Where available, HLA class I and class II types were taken from metadata supplied by the sample provider and were not determined by assay-based typing. The repertoires were made available in a free public database intended to serve as a resource for research on the immune response to SARS-CoV-2. Broad study findings and their caveats: The amount of clinical and demographic metadata varied by source and participant and was provided uncurated.

The trim is 5 bases for V and 5 bases for J, with a gap of 10 bases between the germline ends. Including the terminal cysteine and phenylalanine, the CDR3 comprises 11 residues. Solely the CDR3 DNA is kept, with 33 bases framed from the first base. CDR1 and CDR2 were assigned from the germline V gene (reference sequence) as DFQATT and SNEGSKA. Collaborating institutions collected whole blood in K2EDTA tubes following their own protocols. For TCRbeta analysis, collaborators shipped samples in one of three forms: frozen whole blood, isolated PBMCs, or DNA extracted from either of those sample types. The sequenced material came from peripheral blood. This receptor was identified in a woman in her thirties or forties with acute or convalescent COVID-19. The V and J segments used are TRBV20-1 and TRBJ2-7; possibly the D gene is TRBD1, per 6 matching bases. CDR3 reads: CSAQSGDEQYF. The DNA sequence is TGCAGTGCTCAGTCAGGGGACGAGCAGTACTTC.